This T cell receptor (beta chain) was documented in a study of T cells in Graves' hyperthyroidism and ophthalmopathy. The TCR beta CDR3 regions underwent amplification using RNA transcripts as the source. The HTBI set primed first-round TCR CDR3 RT-PCR. MiXCR, applied by TCRdb to the multiplex PCR reads, yields one record per CDR3 protein. Of hundreds of thousands of distinct CDR3 sequences listed, 14% are singletons. This clonotype was observed at least ten times. This TCR came from a woman aged 40-49 years with Graves' hyperthyroidism. The material sequenced was blood.

The CDR3 loop is CASSYSRGRNTEAFF. The CDR3 DNA reads TGTGCCAGCAGTTACTCAAGGGGACGGAACACTGAAGCTTTCTTT. The chain is built from TRBV6-5 and TRBJ1-1; possibly TRBD1 for D (5 bases). V dropped 0 bases and J dropped 1 base, with 9 bases sitting between them. Germline CDR1 is MNHEY and CDR2 is SVGAGI. CDR3 size: 15 residues.